Listed here are 32 T cell receptor beta chains from one sample, sequenced in a study of beta chain features in type 1 diabetes. Of the isolated RNA, all was reverse transcribed, and so the sequenced material was expressed TCRB transcripts. Clones were read by immunoSEQ multiplex PCR, and TCRdb kept only the in-frame ones, dropping some. The sample lists hundreds of thousands of clones, roughly 17% occurring once. Sequencing was done on a sample of naive CD4+ T cells from blood. The receptors originated from a woman under 30 in good health.

This sequence joins TRBV6-5 and TRBJ2-1; 8 nucleotides line up with TRBD2. Germline loops: CDR1 MNHEY, CDR2 SVGAGI. V lost 3 bases, J lost 6 bases, and 7 bases stayed unmatched. The CDR3 has 15 amino acids. The CDR3 reads CASSYQPGTSNEQFF. The CDR3 coding sequence is TGTGCCAGCAGTTATCAACCCGGGACTAGCAATGAGCAGTTCTTC.

The chain recombines TRBV7-2 with TRBJ2-7; D perhaps matches TRBD2 (5 bases). Germline CDR1 and CDR2: SGHTA and FQGNSA. Trimming pared 3 bases from V and 1 base from J, leaving 7 bases between. The CDR3 is made up of 13 amino acids. In DNA form, the CDR3 reads TGTGCCAGCAGCTTTCCGGGGTCCTACGAGCAGTACTTC. Translated: CASSFPGSYEQYF.

This chain uses TRBV4-3 with TRBJ2-5, with 9 bases matching TRBD2. The DNA matches TRBJ2-7 better at its end, which makes the J call doubtful. There are 15 residues in the CDR3. Germline CDR1 and CDR2: LGHNA and YSLEER. The CDR3 loop is CASSQVLASGIEQYF. The CDR3 region has the DNA TGCGCCAGCAGCCAAGTTTTGGCTAGCGGGATCGAGCAGTACTTC.

This sequence joins TRBV28 and TRBJ2-6; weak D call: TRBD2 (6 bases). The germline V and J ends were trimmed by 5 bases and 0 bases, with 14 bases remaining between them. CDR1 is MDHEN, CDR2 SYDVKM, per germline. CDR3 length: 17 residues. The CDR3 spells CASSIPGVRSGANVLTF. The CDR3 DNA reads as TGTGCCAGCAGTATCCCGGGGGTTCGCTCTGGGGCCAACGTCCTGACTTTC.

This clone was detected only a few times. The chain joins TRBV2 to TRBJ1-5, with D tentatively TRBD1 (6 bases). The CDR3 runs to 15 residues. Trimming stripped 6 bases from V and 6 bases from J, with 18 bases between. The V gene's germline CDR1 is SNHLY and CDR2 FYNNEI. The CDR3 reads CASRPQGHRTQPQHF. DNA of the CDR3: TGTGCCAGCAGACCTCAGGGACATCGCACTCAGCCCCAGCATTTT.

Note on this clone: The same CDR3 also results from other DNA sequences found in this sample. The V gene is TRBV7-9, the J gene TRBJ2-7; D unresolved. V gave up 3 bases and J gave up 1 base, with 7 bases separating them. Germline CDR1 SEHNR, CDR2 FQNEAQ (reference sequence). The CDR3 length is 13 residues. CDR3 sequence: CASSLLGSYEQYF. The CDR3 DNA is TGTGCCAGCAGCTTGTTGGGTTCCTACGAGCAGTACTTC.

The genes are TRBV11-2 and TRBJ2-7; no clear D gene. This CDR3 is built from 14 residues. V lost 3 bases to trimming and J lost 1 base, with 10 bases between them. Germline V gene data show CDR1 as SGHAT and CDR2 as FQNNGV. CDR3 nucleotide sequence: TGTGCCAGCAGCTTCCTGGTAGGTTCCTACGAGCAGTACTTC. Translation: CASSFLVGSYEQYF.

The chain links TRBV5-1 to TRBJ2-3, with D possibly matching TRBD1 (6 bases). The V gene lost 2 bases and the J gene lost 4 bases, with 20 bases spanning the gap. Germline V lookup: CDR1 SGHRS, CDR2 YFSETQ. The CDR3 length is 17 residues. The CDR3 protein is CASSFGGNKRVPDTQYF. The CDR3, as DNA: TGCGCCAGCAGCTTTGGGGGCAATAAGAGGGTCCCAGATACGCAGTATTTT.

The chain carries TRBV28 and TRBJ2-7; 9 bases agree with TRBD1. Germline values: CDR1 MDHEN, CDR2 SYDVKM. V shed 5 bases, J shed 3 bases, and the junction held 8 bases outside the gene matches. The CDR3 covers 15 residues. The CDR3 reads CASSAPTGGSYEQYF. CDR3 coding DNA: TGTGCCAGCAGTGCCCCGACAGGGGGAAGCTACGAGCAGTACTTC.

This clone has just a few counts. This rearrangement joins TRBV29-1 to TRBJ2-1; possibly TRBD2 for D (5 bases). Germline V lookup: CDR1 SQVTM, CDR2 ANQGSEA. The CDR3 sequence is 13 residues long. Trimming took 3 bases from V and 6 from J, leaving 12 bases between them. CDR3 region: CSVDAGPTNEQFF. The DNA of the CDR3 is TGCAGCGTTGACGCGGGTCCGACCAATGAGCAGTTCTTC.

This chain links TRBV11-2 with TRBJ2-7; D gene unclear. Trimming removed 4 bases at V and 5 bases at J, with 12 bases between. The CDR3 is 13 residues long. Germline CDR1 is SGHAT and CDR2 is FQNNGV. CDR3 region: CASSYSVVNEQYF. In nucleotides, the CDR3 is TGTGCCAGCAGCTATTCCGTCGTCAACGAGCAGTACTTC. Full variable domain (missing parts from reference TRBV11-2 and TRBJ2-7): EAGVAQSPRYKIIEKRQSVAFWCNPISGHATLYWYQQILGQGPKLLIQFQNNGVVDDSQLPKDRFSAERLKGVDSTLKIQPAKLEDSAVYLCASSYSVVNEQYFGPGTRLTVT.

The V call is TRBV7-9, the J call TRBJ2-2; perhaps TRBD2 as D (5 bases). With 1 base removed from V and 3 bases from J, the gap between germline ends came to 15 bases. This CDR3 contains 17 residues. CDR1 is SEHNR and CDR2 is FQNEAQ in the germline V gene (reference sequence). The CDR3 loop is CASSLVGASFDTGELFF. The CDR3 nucleotides read TGTGCCAGCAGCTTAGTAGGAGCTAGCTTTGACACCGGGGAGCTGTTTTTT.

The chain links TRBV7-3 to TRBJ2-1, with D possibly TRBD2 on 6 matching bases. From germline, CDR1 is SGHTA and CDR2 FQGTGA. Trimming removed 6 bases at V and 9 bases at J, with 21 bases between. CDR3 size: 15 residues. Here the CDR3 reads CASSLLLAAWGEQFF. The CDR3 DNA reads as TGTGCCAGCAGTTTACTACTAGCAGCCTGGGGTGAGCAGTTCTTC.

This clone was detected a few times. The chain combines TRBV5-1 with TRBJ2-7; D might be TRBD2 (5 bases). The CDR3 length is 13 residues. Germline CDR1 is SGHRS and CDR2 is YFSETQ. Between the trimmed V and J ends, which lost 1 base and 6 bases, there was a span of 11 bases. CDR3 amino acids: CASSLTTSSEQYF. The CDR3 coding sequence is TGCGCCAGCAGCTTGACTACTAGTTCCGAGCAGTACTTC. Full variable domain (outside the CDR3, taken from reference TRBV5-1 and TRBJ2-7): KAGVTQTPRYLIKTRGQQVTLSCSPISGHRSVSWYQQTPGQGLQFLFEYFSETQRNKGNFPGRFSGRQFSNSRSEMNVSTLELGDSALYLCASSLTTSSEQYFGPGTRLTVT.

The chain uses TRBV7-9 and TRBJ2-1, with 10 bases that match TRBD2. V shed 5 bases, J shed 7 bases, and the junction held 5 bases outside the gene matches. CDR3 size: 14 residues. Germline CDR1 and CDR2: SEHNR and FQNEAQ (reference sequence). The CDR3 DNA reads TGTGCCAGCAGCCTCTCGACTAGCGGGAATGAGCAGTTCTTC. This sequence encodes CASSLSTSGNEQFF.

The V call is TRBV5-6, the J call TRBJ2-7; TRBD1 matches at 7 bases. After removal of 4 bases from V and 9 bases from J, the junction contained 4 bases not matched to a gene. Germline CDR1 and CDR2: SGHDT and YYEEEE. The CDR3 sequence is 11 residues long. The CDR3 bases are TGTGCCAGCAGCCACGACAGGGTGCAGTACTTC. This gives the protein CASSHDRVQYF.

CDR3 sequence (DNA): TGTGCCAGCAGCCAAGAGGGACAGGGGGGCAATGAGCAGTTCTTC. Its translation is CASSQEGQGGNEQFF. The chain is built from TRBV7-9 and TRBJ2-1, with TRBD1 identical over 11 bases. CDR1 is SEHNR, CDR2 FQNEAQ, per germline (reference sequence). The ends lost 5 bases at V and 6 bases at J; junction bases unmatched: 6. This CDR3 is 15 amino acids long.

The chain combines TRBV19 with TRBJ2-3, with 11 bases identical to TRBD2. This CDR3 has 15 residues. V shed 3 bases, J shed 5 bases, and the junction held 4 bases outside the gene matches. Germline-derived CDR1 and CDR2 are LNHDA and SQIVND (reference sequence). CDR3 loop: CASSMSSGRRDTQYF. The DNA of the CDR3 is TGTGCCAGTAGTATGTCTAGCGGGAGGCGAGATACGCAGTATTTT.

The chain joins TRBV4-3 to TRBJ2-1; the D gene is possibly TRBD2 (6 bases). The germline gives CDR1 LGHNA, CDR2 YSLEER. V lost 2 bases and J lost 4, with 12 bases in between. The CDR3 totals 15 residues. The CDR3 here is CASSQTGAGYNEQFF. The CDR3 DNA follows: TGCGCCAGCAGCCAAACGGGAGCAGGGTACAATGAGCAGTTCTTC.

The V call is TRBV7-2, the J call TRBJ1-2; D unclear. V lost 0 bases and J lost 4, with 6 bases in between. The CDR3 consists of 13 residues. CDR1 and CDR2 from the germline V gene are SGHTA and FQGNSA. The CDR3 DNA is TGTGCCAGCAGCTTAGCCGGGAGCTATGGCTACACCTTC. Translated: CASSLAGSYGYTF.

This clone was picked up a small number of times. V and J are TRBV11-1 and TRBJ2-7; D remains unclear. The CDR3 contains 13 residues. The germline CDR1 and CDR2 sequences are SGHAT and FQDESV (reference sequence). Trimming stripped 3 bases from V and 3 bases from J, with 9 bases between. CDR3 sequence reads: CASSLQKIYEQYF. The DNA of the CDR3 is TGTGCCAGCAGCTTGCAGAAAATCTACGAGCAGTACTTC.

This clone was seen more than once but under ten times. V gene TRBV5-1 combines with J gene TRBJ2-3, with TRBD2 identical over 9 bases. J lost 0 bases, V lost 5 bases, and 10 bases had no gene match. This CDR3 spans 17 amino acids. Germline loops: CDR1 SGHRS, CDR2 YFSETQ. The CDR3 protein is CASSSSNSGRSTDTQYF. The DNA of the CDR3 is TGCGCCAGCAGTTCGTCAAATAGCGGGAGAAGCACAGATACGCAGTATTTT.

This sequence joins TRBV28 and TRBJ2-4; 8 nucleotides line up with TRBD1. The CDR3 sequence is 15 residues long. CDR1 is MDHEN, CDR2 SYDVKM, per germline. J was trimmed by 1 base and V by 5 bases; bases with no gene match: 4. The CDR3 sequence is CASSLRGRAKNIQYF. CDR3 bases: TGTGCCAGCAGTCTCAGGGGGCGGGCCAAAAACATTCAGTACTTC.

The chain carries TRBV28 and TRBJ2-1, with a weak D call TRBD2 (5 bases). V dropped 6 bases and J dropped 4 bases, with 19 bases sitting between them. Germline V gene lookup returns CDR1 MDHEN and CDR2 SYDVKM. The CDR3 is 16 amino acids. The CDR3 nucleotides read TGTGCCAGCAGCCAACGAGCGGTCAACCAGTACAATGAGCAGTTCTTC. Translated: CASSQRAVNQYNEQFF.

The chain links TRBV25-1 to TRBJ2-3, with TRBD2 matching over 11 bases. The CDR3 runs to 18 residues. Trimming removed 1 base from V and 5 bases from J; junction bases left unmatched: 11. Germline lookup yields CDR1 MGHDK and CDR2 SYGVNS. CDR3 region: CASSEFSLAGGLVDTQYF. The CDR3 coding sequence is TGTGCCAGCAGTGAATTTTCCTTAGCGGGAGGGCTGGTAGATACGCAGTATTTT.

Concerning this clone: The identical CDR3 is also encoded by other nucleotide sequences in the sample. The chain's CDR3 is CASSEGGREKLFF. CDR3 coding DNA: TGTGCCAGCAGTGAGGGGGGGCGGGAAAAACTGTTTTTT. The genes are TRBV25-1 and TRBJ1-4; perhaps TRBD1 as D (6 bases). The CDR3 is 13 amino acids. Trimming cost V 3 bases and J 8 bases, with 10 bases left between them. Per the germline V gene, CDR1 is MGHDK and CDR2 is SYGVNS. Using reference TRBV25-1 and TRBJ1-4 for the parts outside the CDR3, the full variable domain is EADIYQTPRYLVIGTGKKITLECSQTMGHDKMYWYQQDPGMELHLIHYSYGVNSTEKGDLSSESTVSRIRTEHFPLTLESARPSHTSQYLCASSEGGREKLFFGSGTQLSVL.

This chain joins TRBV6-4 and TRBJ2-1; D is unclear. Germline CDR1 is MRHNA and CDR2 is SNTAGT. Trimming pared 3 bases from V and 5 bases from J, leaving 17 bases between. The CDR3 has 16 amino acids. CDR3 DNA: TGTGCCAGCAGTGAGGTTGAGCCCAGTGTCGACAATGAGCAGTTCTTC. This codes for CASSEVEPSVDNEQFF.

This clone was seen a few times. V usage is TRBV10-3 and J usage is TRBJ2-1; 7 nucleotides agree with TRBD2. Germline CDR1 ENHRY, CDR2 SYGVKD. J was trimmed by 9 bases and V by 5 bases; bases with no gene match: 4. This CDR3 has 12 residues. CDR3 DNA sequence: TGTGCCATCAGTTCTAGCGGCACTGAGCAGTTCTTC. Translated: CAISSSGTEQFF.

A few counts support this clone. V usage is TRBV9 and J usage is TRBJ1-2; TRBD1 aligns across 8 bases. J was trimmed by 3 bases and V by 2 bases; bases with no gene match: 6. The CDR3 extends over 15 amino acids. CDR1 SGDLS and CDR2 YYNGEE come from the germline V gene. The CDR3 coding sequence is TGTGCCAGCAGCGTGGGACAGGCTCGGGACTATGGCTACACCTTC. Translating gives CASSVGQARDYGYTF.

The V and J genes are TRBV15 and TRBJ2-3; D call uncertain. From germline, CDR1 is LNHNV and CDR2 YYDKDF (reference sequence). The V end was cut by 0 bases, the J end by 2 bases, with 9 bases between. This CDR3 has 15 amino acids. The CDR3: CATSREPSSTDTQYF. CDR3 DNA sequence: TGTGCCACCAGCAGAGAACCTAGTTCCACAGATACGCAGTATTTT.

This clone has only a few counts. The genes are TRBV21-1 and TRBJ2-2; the table names TRBD1, a call not compared with the DNA. TRBV21-1 is shown as a pseudogene. This CDR3 has 15 amino acids. The CDR3 is CASSKDTGETGELFF. The CDR3 DNA sequence: TGTGCCAGCAGCAAAGATACAGGGGAGACCGGGGAGCTGTTTTTT.

The genes are TRBV10-3 and TRBJ2-5; TRBD2 is a possible D gene (8 bases). Trimming pared 6 bases from V and 4 bases from J, leaving 24 bases between. Per germline, CDR1 ENHRY and CDR2 SYGVKD. The CDR3 runs to 17 residues. The CDR3 loop is CAISGGDSGSLRETQYF. CDR3 bases: TGTGCCATCAGCGGGGGGGACAGCGGGAGTTTACGAGAGACCCAGTACTTC.